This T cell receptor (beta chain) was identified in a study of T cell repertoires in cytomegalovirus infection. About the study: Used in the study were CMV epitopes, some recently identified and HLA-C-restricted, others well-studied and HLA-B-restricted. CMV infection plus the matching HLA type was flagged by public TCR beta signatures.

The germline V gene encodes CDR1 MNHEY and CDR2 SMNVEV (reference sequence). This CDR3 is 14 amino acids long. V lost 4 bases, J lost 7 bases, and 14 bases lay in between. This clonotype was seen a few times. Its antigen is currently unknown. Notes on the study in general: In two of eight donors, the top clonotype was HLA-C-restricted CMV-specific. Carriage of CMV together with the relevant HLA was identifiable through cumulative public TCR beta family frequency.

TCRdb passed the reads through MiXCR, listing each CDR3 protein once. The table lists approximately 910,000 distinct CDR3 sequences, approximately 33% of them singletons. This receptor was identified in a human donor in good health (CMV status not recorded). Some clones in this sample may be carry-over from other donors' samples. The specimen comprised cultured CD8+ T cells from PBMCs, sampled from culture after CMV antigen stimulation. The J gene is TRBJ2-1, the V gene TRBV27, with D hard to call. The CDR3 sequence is CASSYSTWRNEQFF. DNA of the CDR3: TGTGCCAGCAGTTACTCGACTTGGAGAAATGAGCAGTTCTTC.